Here is one TCR beta chain with its context. MiXCR, applied by TCRdb to the 5' RACE reads, yields one record per CDR3 protein. The repertoire has about 520,000 distinct CDR3 sequences, approximately 22% of them found once; the top ten carry 0.91%. The source of the sample is a study of identical twins. This CDR3 contains 13 residues. Trimming left V 4 bases short and J 7 bases short, with 16 bases between. CDR1 and CDR2 from the germline V gene are DFQATT and SNEGSKA (reference sequence). These same data were also listed under a study on T cells expressing NK-cell markers.

The TCR comes from a woman aged 18 to 35 in good health. This chain connects TRBV20-1 to TRBJ1-2; perhaps TRBD1 as D (6 bases). The sample comprised CD4+ T cells sorted from blood. The CDR3 spells CSAKTGTSGGYTF. The DNA for the CDR3 is TGCAGTGCTAAGACAGGAACTAGCGGTGGCTACACCTTC.